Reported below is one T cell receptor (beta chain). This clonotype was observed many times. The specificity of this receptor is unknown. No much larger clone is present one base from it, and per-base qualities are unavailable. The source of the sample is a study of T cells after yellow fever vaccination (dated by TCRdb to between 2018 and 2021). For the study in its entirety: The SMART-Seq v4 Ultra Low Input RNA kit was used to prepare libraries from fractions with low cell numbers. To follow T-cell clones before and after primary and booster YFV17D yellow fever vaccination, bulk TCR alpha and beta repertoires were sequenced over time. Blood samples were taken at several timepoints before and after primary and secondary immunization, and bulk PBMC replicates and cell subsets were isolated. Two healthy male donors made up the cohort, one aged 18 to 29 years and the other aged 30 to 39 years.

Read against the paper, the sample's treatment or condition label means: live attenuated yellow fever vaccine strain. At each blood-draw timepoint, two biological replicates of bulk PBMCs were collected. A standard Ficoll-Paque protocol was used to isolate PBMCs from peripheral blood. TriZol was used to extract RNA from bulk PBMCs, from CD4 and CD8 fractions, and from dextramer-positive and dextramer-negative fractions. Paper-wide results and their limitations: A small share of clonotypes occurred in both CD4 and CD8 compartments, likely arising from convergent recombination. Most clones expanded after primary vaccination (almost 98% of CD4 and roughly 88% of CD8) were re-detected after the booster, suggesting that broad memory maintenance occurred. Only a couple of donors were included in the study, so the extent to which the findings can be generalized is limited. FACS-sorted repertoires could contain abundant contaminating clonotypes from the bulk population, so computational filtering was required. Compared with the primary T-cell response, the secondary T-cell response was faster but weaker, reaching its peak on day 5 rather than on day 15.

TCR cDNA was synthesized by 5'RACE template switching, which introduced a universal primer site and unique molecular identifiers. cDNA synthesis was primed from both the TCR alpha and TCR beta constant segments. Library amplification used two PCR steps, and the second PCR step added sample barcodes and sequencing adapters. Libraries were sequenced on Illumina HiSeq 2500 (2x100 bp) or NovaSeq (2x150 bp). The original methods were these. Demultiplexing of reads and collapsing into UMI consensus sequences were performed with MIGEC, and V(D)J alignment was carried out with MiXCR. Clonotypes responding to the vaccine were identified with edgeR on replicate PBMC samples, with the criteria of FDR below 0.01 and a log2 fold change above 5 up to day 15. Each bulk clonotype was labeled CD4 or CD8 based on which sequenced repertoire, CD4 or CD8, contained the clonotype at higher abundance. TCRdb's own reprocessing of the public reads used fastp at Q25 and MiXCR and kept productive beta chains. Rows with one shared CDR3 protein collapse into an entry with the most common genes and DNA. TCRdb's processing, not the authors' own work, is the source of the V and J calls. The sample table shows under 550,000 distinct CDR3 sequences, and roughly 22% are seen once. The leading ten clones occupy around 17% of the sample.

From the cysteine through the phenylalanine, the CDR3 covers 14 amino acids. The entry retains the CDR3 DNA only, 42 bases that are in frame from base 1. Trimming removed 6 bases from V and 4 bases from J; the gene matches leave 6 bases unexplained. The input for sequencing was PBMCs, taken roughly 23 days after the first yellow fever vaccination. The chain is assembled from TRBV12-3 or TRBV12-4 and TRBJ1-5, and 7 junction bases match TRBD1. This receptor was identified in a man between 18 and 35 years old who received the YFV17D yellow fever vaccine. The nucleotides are TGTGCCAGCAGCCCGACAGGGACTAATCAGCCCCAGCATTTT. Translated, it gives CASSPTGTNQPQHF.